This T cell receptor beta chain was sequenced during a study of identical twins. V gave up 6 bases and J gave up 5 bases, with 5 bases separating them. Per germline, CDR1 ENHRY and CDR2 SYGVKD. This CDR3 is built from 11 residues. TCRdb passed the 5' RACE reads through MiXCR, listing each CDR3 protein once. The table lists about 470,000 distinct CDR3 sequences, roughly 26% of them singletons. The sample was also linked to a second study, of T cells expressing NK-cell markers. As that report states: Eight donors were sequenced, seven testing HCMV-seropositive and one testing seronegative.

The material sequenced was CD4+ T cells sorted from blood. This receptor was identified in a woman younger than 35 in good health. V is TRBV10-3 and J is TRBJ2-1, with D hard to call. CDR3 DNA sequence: TGTGCCATCAGCCGAGACAATGAGCAGTTCTTC. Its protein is CAISRDNEQFF.